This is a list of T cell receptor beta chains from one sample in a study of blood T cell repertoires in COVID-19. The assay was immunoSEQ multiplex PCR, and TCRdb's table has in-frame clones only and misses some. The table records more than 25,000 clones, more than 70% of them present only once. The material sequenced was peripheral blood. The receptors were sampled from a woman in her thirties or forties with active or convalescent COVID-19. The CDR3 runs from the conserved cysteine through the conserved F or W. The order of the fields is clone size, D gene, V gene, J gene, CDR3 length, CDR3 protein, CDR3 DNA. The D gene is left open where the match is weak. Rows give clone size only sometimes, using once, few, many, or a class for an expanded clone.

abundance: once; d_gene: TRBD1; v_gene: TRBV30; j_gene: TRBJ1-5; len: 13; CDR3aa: CAFGTGGDQPQHF; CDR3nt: TGTGCCTTTGGGACAGGGGGTGATCAGCCCCAGCATTTT
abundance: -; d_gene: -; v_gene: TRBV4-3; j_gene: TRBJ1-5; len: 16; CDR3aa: CASSQGIVEGGQPQHF; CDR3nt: TGCGCCAGCAGCCAAGGAATAGTTGAAGGGGGTCAGCCCCAGCATTTT
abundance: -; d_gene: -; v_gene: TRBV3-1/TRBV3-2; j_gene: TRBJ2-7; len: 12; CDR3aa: CASSQVTYEQYF; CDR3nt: TGTGCCAGCAGCCAAGTAACCTACGAGCAGTACTTC
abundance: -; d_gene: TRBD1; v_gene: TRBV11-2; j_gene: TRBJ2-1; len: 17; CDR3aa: CASSPVPGGLRGNEQFF; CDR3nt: TGTGCCAGCAGCCCGGTCCCAGGGGGCCTCCGCGGCAATGAGCAGTTCTTC
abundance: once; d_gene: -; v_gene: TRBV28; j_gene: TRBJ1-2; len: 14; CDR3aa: CASSAQQAPVGYTF; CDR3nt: TGTGCCAGCAGTGCTCAACAGGCTCCCGTTGGCTACACCTTC
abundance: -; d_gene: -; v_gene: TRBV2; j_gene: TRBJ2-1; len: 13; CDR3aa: CASRISGYNEQFF; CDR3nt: TGTGCCAGCAGGATTAGCGGCTACAATGAGCAGTTCTTC
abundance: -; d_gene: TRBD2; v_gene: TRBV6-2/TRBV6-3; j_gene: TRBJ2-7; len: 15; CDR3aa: CASSYPGTTDYEQYF; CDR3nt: TGTGCCAGCAGTTACCCCGGGACTACCGACTACGAGCAGTACTTC
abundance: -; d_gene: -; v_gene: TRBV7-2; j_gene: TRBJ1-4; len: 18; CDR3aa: CASSRRGVRTATNEKLFF; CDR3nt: TGTGCCAGCAGCCGCCGTGGCGTCAGGACTGCAACTAATGAAAAACTGTTTTTT
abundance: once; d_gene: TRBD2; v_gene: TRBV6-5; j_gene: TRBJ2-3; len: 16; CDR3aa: CASSYSAGVPTDTQYF; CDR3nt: TGTGCCAGCAGTTACTCAGCGGGGGTCCCCACAGATACGCAGTATTTT
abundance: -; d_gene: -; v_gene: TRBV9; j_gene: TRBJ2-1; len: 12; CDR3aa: CASSVPRVEQFF; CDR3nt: TGTGCCAGCAGCGTACCACGCGTGGAGCAGTTCTTC
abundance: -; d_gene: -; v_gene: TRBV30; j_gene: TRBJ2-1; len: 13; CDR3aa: CAWRGGSYNEQFF; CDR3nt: TGTGCCTGGAGAGGCGGCTCCTACAATGAGCAGTTCTTC
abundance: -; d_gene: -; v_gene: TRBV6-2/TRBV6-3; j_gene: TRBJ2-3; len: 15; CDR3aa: CASSRLGSGTDTQYF; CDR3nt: TGTGCCAGCAGTCGCCTCGGGAGCGGAACAGATACGCAGTATTTT